This TCR beta chain was recorded in a study of OX40 agonist ivuxolimab in advanced cancers. Study observations and caveats: Also present in some nonresponders was a low level of normalized T-cell clonal expansion.

For this clone: What it binds is not known.

The CDR3 length is 15 residues. The V gene end was trimmed by 0 bases and the J gene end by 6 bases; junction bases not matched to a gene: 6. Germline values: CDR1 MNHEY, CDR2 SMNVEV (reference sequence). Generated by immunoSEQ multiplex PCR, the TCRdb table keeps only in-frame clones and is missing some. The sample lists around 94,000 clones, roughly 90% occurring once. V gene TRBV27 combines with J gene TRBJ2-7; 9 bases are shared with TRBD1. Sequenced here: CD4+ or CD8+ T cells sorted from blood, sampled in a trial of the OX40 agonist ivuxolimab. The origin of this receptor is an adult with an advanced solid tumor such as melanoma, head and neck, liver or kidney cancer. CDR3 amino acids: CASSLSRDRVFEQYF. The CDR3 DNA sequence: TGTGCCAGCAGTTTATCCCGGGACAGGGTCTTCGAGCAGTACTTC.